The sample holds one count of the clone carrying this T cell receptor beta chain. Its antigen is currently unknown. Treatment indicated: oral pan-JAK inhibitor, 5-10 mg twice daily. These data are taken from a study of CD8+ T cells in alopecia areata. About the research overall: Treated patients were dosed with oral tofacitinib, taking 5 to 10 mg twice daily.

The V gene's germline CDR1 is SQVTM and CDR2 ANQGSEA. The CDR3 extends over 13 amino acids. V lost 3 bases to trimming and J lost 0 bases, with 9 bases between them. Reverse transcription of extracted RNA yielded cDNA, which provided the sequencing template. Data came from immunoSEQ multiplex PCR; TCRdb stores just in-frame clones and leaves some out. The repertoire holds about 190,000 clones, with roughly 60% as singletons. General study findings and limits: Throughout tofacitinib, many expanded lesional clones continued to persist in scalp and blood. Under tofacitinib, fewer expanded CD8+ clones appeared among the top 100 scalp clones. Normal scalp had lower clonality than lesional scalp, with alopecia totalis/universalis lesions showing this most strongly.

The sample consisted of CD4+ T cells sorted from blood, taken around week 50, from a patient treated with tofacitinib. The TCR was taken from a human donor with alopecia areata. The V call is TRBV29-1, the J call TRBJ2-7; TRBD1 is a possible D gene (6 bases). CDR3 coding DNA: TGCAGCGTTGACGGACAGAGCTCCTACGAGCAGTACTTC. Amino acid sequence: CSVDGQSSYEQYF.